This T cell receptor (beta chain) was captured in a study of cytomegalovirus exposure and HLA in healthy donors. General study findings and limits: TCR beta sequences numbering roughly 18,000 were associated with HLA alleles at 0.05 false discovery rate in a later analysis. As a later analysis showed, a missense DCLRE1C variant was linked to trimming of TCR beta V- and J-genes.

The PCR contained 60 Vbeta and 13 Jbeta primers. The method was immunoSEQ multiplex PCR; TCRdb's version includes in-frame clones alone and lacks a portion of them. The sample yields some 150,000 clones, around 80% seen once. With regard to this clone: What it recognizes is unknown.

The material sequenced was PBMCs. This TCR was sampled from a man between 18 and 35 years old in good health and CMV-seropositive.

The CDR3 bases are TGTGCCAGCAGCCAGAACACCGGGGAGCTGTTTTTT. This translates into CASSQNTGELFF. The gene calls are TRBV9 and TRBJ2-2, with D unresolved. CDR3 length equals 12 residues. CDR1 is SGDLS, CDR2 YYNGEE, per germline. V lost 4 bases, J lost 1 base, and 2 bases lay in between.